The rows below give T cell receptor beta chains drawn from one sample of a study of T cells after yellow fever vaccination. TCRdb fed the 5' RACE reads into MiXCR, producing one record per CDR3 protein. The sample has around 530,000 distinct CDR3 sequences; 17% are singletons. The sample in question was PBMCs, obtained 5 days after the first yellow fever vaccination. The receptors shown here come from a man aged 18-30 years who received the YFV17D yellow fever vaccine. Each CDR3 is given with its conserved first and last residue.

v_call,j_call,cdr3_aa
TRBV5-1,TRBJ2-1,CASSLMTSGGNEQFF
TRBV5-6,TRBJ1-3,CASSERRTGNTIYF
TRBV12-3/TRBV12-4,TRBJ1-2,CASSSAGTGGTYGYTF
TRBV7-8,TRBJ2-1,CASSLNVGYNEQFF
TRBV5-5,TRBJ2-3,CAGGSTGSTDTQYF
TRBV9,TRBJ2-1,CASSSDLPLYNEQFF
TRBV28,TRBJ1-2,CASSFLGPGNYGYTF
TRBV11-2,TRBJ1-2,CASSLAAGTIDGYTF
TRBV29-1,TRBJ1-3,CSVEDPAGALNGNTIYF
TRBV12-3/TRBV12-4,TRBJ2-6,CAISYSGGASGANVLTF
TRBV29-1,TRBJ1-2,CSARQGGSGGYTF
TRBV29-1,TRBJ1-2,CLVSGINYGYTF
TRBV19,TRBJ2-2,CASSIDWGAGELFF
TRBV11-2,TRBJ2-2,CASRLHPPGTSGGLTGELFF
TRBV6-2/TRBV6-3,TRBJ1-5,CASSYSGGWGPQHF
TRBV27,TRBJ2-3,CASGSVGAVDTQYF
TRBV5-1,TRBJ2-6,CASSLGGSGANVLTF
TRBV4-3,TRBJ1-1,CASSQALGQGLTEAFF
TRBV15,TRBJ2-7,CATSRGVLGYEQYF
TRBV20-1,TRBJ1-4,CSVPRGQGNEKLFF
TRBV6-5,TRBJ1-5,CASSSREDQPQHF
TRBV2,TRBJ2-5,CASSGSKQEAQYF
TRBV10-3,TRBJ1-4,CAISEGDSEKLFF
TRBV9,TRBJ1-5,CASSLEAENQPQHF
TRBV7-9,TRBJ2-5,CASSLVGALSGPQYF
TRBV7-6,TRBJ2-1,CASSSGADNEQFF
TRBV6-1,TRBJ1-2,CASSRIDRDSYGYTF
TRBV5-4,TRBJ1-1,CASTTGRTNTEAFF
TRBV6-1,TRBJ2-3,CASSPWRVTVISTDTQYF
TRBV5-1,TRBJ1-1,CASSEALGHNTEAFF
TRBV28,TRBJ2-5,CASSLSRGATQETQYF
TRBV7-9,TRBJ2-5,CASRRPGEETQYF
TRBV7-2,TRBJ2-5,CASSLRQGRETQYF
TRBV7-2,TRBJ2-5,CASRGSETQYF
TRBV2,TRBJ1-5,CASSSNRDRVYSNQPQHF